The source of this T cell receptor (beta chain) is a study of blood T cells in healthy people across ages (dated by TCRdb to about 2015). Regarding the study in general: In model experiments, template switching captured roughly one uniquely barcoded TCR beta cDNA molecule for every two T cells. Age-related changes in TCR beta repertoire diversity were measured in the study by deep sequencing normalized with unique cDNA molecular identifiers. To avoid experimental bias, donors of different ages were randomly spread across the sequencing lanes. Using the same blood draw, the study looked at two additional independent replicas of 1 million unique cDNA reads for two donors, one aged 18 to 30 and the other aged 80 or older. Donors were grouped into four age groups: young (average 16 years), middle-aged (roughly 38), aged (over 55) and long-lived (roughly 80). The full study reports these points: Observed TCR beta diversity correlated strongly with the percentage of naive T cells measured by flow cytometry. Bulk unsorted PBMC profiling prevented conclusive comparison of naive and antigen-experienced compartments. Because donor CMV infection status was unknown, age-related changes in expanded clonotypes were potentially confounded. Total diversity estimates from one million sequenced T cells were considered lower bounds and underestimates. Observed TCR beta diversity per million T cells fell roughly linearly with age, and a significant reduction was already apparent by age about 43. Compared with the aged group, the long-lived group had more naive CD4+ T cells, fewer expanded clones and increased TCR diversity, suggesting age selection.

Donors were 35 to 40 systemically healthy Caucasian individuals from Russia aged roughly 6 to 95 years. Each donor gave ten milliliters of peripheral blood, drawn into EDTA-treated Vacutainer tubes. PBMCs were isolated by Ficoll-Paque density-gradient centrifugation, with at least 7 million obtained per sample. Total RNA was extracted from PBMCs with Trizol reagent, with at least 6 micrograms obtained per sample. The percentages of naive CD45RAhigh/CD27high T cells were determined by flow cytometry on a PBMC aliquot from every donor. In regard to this clonotype: There is no known antigen for this receptor. Base quality data are lacking; no much larger clone is found one base away.

Library construction relied on 5' RACE. Sequencing was performed on an Illumina HiSeq 2500. A second PCR of about 6 to 11 cycles was run with a J-beta primer mix and a sample-barcoded 5' primer. A template-switch 5' adaptor carrying 12 random nucleotides introduced a unique molecular identifier onto each TCR beta cDNA molecule. Each sample yielded at least 2.5 million CDR3-containing paired-end reads. First-strand cDNA was synthesized from all RNA with the Mint cDNA synthesis kit, primed by a TRBC-specific oligonucleotide. All cDNA was treated with uracil-DNA glycosylase and then went through a first 18-cycle PCR with the universal primers M1SS and BC2_uni_R. As for how the authors treated the data: Normalization of each sample was performed by random selection of 1 million high-quality reads, each carrying a distinct molecular identifier. Instead of being binned into consensus sequences, reads that shared molecular identifiers were thrown out. MiTCR, with a Q25 quality threshold and the strictest error-elimination algorithm, was used for CDR3 identification, clonotype clustering and error correction. A nonparametric unseen species model with Euler transformation was used to estimate a lower bound on total TCR beta diversity. TCRdb reanalyzed the raw reads on its own, using fastp at Q25 for trimming and MiXCR for clone calling, and kept in-frame beta chains. Rows with a matching CDR3 protein are joined into one entry that keeps the most common DNA and genes. TCRdb, not the original authors, processed these V and J calls. The sample table holds approximately 810,000 distinct CDR3 sequences, of which under 30% were seen once. The ten largest clones add up to around 16% of the sample.

The origin of this receptor is a woman of 80 years or more in good health. The specimen was blood.

This receptor carries the CDR3 CATEPGRLLLGNTEAFF. The nucleotides read TGTGCCACCGAACCAGGTCGGCTATTACTGGGGAACACTGAAGCTTTCTTT. Rearrangement joined TRBV12-3 or TRBV12-4 to TRBJ1-1; no D gene call is confident. The cysteine opens and the phenylalanine closes a CDR3 of 17 amino acids. Here the CDR3 DNA is all that survives: 51 bases in frame from base 1. Trimming removed 10 bases from V and 1 base from J, leaving 25 bases between the germline ends.